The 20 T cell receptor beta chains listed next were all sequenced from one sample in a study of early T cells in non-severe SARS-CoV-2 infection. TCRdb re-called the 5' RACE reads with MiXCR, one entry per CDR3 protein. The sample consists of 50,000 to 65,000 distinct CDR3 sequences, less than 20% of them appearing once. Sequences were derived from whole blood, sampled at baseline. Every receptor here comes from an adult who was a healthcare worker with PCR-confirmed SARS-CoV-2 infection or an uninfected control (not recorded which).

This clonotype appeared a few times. This chain's CDR3 is CASSSSKGQVPYNSPLHF. CDR3 bases: TGTGCCAGCAGCTCCTCAAAGGGACAGGTTCCCTATAATTCACCCCTCCACTTT. The chain couples TRBV7-8 to TRBJ1-6, with 8 positions matching TRBD1. Germline CDR1 and CDR2: SGHVS and FQNEAQ. The CDR3 is made up of 18 amino acids. V was clipped by 4 bases and J by 2 bases; unmatched bases: 10.

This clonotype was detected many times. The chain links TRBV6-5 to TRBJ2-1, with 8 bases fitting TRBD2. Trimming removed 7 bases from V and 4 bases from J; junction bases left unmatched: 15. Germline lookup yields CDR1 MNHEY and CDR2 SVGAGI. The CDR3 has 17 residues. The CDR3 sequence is CASTTLIAGGLYNEQFF. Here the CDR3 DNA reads TGTGCCAGCACCACGTTGATTGCGGGGGGACTTTACAATGAGCAGTTCTTC.

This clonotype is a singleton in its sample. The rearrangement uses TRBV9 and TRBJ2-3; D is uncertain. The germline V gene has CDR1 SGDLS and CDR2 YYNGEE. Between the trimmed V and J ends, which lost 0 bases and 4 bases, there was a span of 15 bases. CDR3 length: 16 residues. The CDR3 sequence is CASSVAGVGYSDTQYF. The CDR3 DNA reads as TGTGCCAGCAGCGTAGCTGGTGTGGGGTACTCAGATACGCAGTATTTT.

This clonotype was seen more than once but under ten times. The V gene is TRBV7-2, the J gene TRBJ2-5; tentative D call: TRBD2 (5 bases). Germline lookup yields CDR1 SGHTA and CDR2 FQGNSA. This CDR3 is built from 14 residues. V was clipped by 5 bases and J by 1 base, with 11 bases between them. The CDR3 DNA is TGTGCCAGCAGCCGTTCCGGGGTCCAAGAGACCCAGTACTTC. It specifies CASSRSGVQETQYF.

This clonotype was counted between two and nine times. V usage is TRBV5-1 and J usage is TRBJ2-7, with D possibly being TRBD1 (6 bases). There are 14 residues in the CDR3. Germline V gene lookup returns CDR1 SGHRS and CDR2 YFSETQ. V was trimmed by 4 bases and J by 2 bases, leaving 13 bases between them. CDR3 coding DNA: TGCGCCAGCAGCCCAGGGGACACAACCTACGAGCAGTACTTC. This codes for CASSPGDTTYEQYF.

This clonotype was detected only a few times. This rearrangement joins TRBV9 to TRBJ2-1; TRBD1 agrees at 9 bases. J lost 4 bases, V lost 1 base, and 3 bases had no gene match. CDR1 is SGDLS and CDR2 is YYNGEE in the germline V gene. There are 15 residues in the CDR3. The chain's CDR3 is CASSVSGTGYNEQFF. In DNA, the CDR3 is TGTGCCAGCAGCGTATCCGGGACAGGGTACAATGAGCAGTTCTTC.

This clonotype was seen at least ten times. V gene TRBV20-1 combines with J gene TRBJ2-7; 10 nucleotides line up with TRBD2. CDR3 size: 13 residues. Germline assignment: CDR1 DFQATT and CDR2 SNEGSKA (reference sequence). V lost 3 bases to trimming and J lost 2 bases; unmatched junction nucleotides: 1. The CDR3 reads CSASLAGAYEQYF. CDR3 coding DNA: TGCAGTGCTAGCCTAGCGGGAGCCTACGAGCAGTACTTC.

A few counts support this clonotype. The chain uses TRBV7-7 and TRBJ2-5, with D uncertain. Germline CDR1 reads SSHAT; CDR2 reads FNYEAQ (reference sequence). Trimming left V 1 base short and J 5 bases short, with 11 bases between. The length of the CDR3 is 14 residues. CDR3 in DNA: TGTGCCAGCAGCTTAGGCGGCCCCTCGGAGACCCAGTACTTC. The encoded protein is CASSLGGPSETQYF.

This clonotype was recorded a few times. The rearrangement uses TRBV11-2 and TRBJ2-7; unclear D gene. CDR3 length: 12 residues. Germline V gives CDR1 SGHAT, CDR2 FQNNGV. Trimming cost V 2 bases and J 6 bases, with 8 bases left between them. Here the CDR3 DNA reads TGTGCCAGCAGCTTAATCTCGGGCGAGCAGTACTTC. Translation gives CASSLISGEQYF. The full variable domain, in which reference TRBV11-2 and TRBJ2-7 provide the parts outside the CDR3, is EAGVAQSPRYKIIEKRQSVAFWCNPISGHATLYWYQQILGQGPKLLIQFQNNGVVDDSQLPKDRFSAERLKGVDSTLKIQPAKLEDSAVYLCASSLISGEQYFGPGTRLTVT.

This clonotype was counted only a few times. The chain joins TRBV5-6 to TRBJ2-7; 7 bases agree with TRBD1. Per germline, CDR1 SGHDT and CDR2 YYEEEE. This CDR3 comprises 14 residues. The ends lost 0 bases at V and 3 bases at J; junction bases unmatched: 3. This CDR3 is CASSLERGHYEQYF. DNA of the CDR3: TGTGCCAGCAGCTTGGAAAGGGGGCACTACGAGCAGTACTTC.

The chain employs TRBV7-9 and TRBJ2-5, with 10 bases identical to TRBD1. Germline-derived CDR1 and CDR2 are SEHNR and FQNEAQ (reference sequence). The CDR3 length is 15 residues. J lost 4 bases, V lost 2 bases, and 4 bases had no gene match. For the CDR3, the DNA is TGTGCCAGCAGCTTACTCCGGGACAGGGGAGAGACCCAGTACTTC. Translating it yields CASSLLRDRGETQYF.

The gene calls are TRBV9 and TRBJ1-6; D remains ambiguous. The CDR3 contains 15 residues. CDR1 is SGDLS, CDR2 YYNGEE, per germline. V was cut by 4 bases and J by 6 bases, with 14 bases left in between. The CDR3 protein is CASSPSRTSNSPLHF. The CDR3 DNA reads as TGTGCCAGCAGCCCATCTCGGACCTCTAATTCACCCCTCCACTTT.

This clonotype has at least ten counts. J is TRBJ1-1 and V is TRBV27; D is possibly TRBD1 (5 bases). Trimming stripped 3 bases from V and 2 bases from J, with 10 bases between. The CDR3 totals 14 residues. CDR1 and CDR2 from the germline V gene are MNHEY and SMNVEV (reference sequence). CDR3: CASSFRGDNTEAFF. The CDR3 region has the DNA TGTGCCAGCAGTTTCCGGGGGGACAACACTGAAGCTTTCTTT.

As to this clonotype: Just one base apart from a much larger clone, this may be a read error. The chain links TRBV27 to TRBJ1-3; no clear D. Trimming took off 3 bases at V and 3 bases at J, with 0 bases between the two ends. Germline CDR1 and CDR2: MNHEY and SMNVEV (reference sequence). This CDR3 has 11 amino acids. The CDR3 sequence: CASSFGNTIYF. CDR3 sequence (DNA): TGTGCCAGCAGTTTTGGAAACACCATATATTTT.

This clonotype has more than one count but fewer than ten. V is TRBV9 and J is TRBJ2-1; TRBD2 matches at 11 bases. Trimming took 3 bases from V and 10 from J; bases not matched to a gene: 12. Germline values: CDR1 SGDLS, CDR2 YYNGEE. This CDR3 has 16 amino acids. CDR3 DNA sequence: TGTGCCAGCAGCGCGAACGACGGGGGACTAGCGGAAGAGCAGTTCTTC. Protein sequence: CASSANDGGLAEEQFF. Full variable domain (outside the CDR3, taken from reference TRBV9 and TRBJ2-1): DSGVTQTPKHLITATGQRVTLRCSPRSGDLSVYWYQQSLDQGLQFLIQYYNGEERAKGNILERFSAQQFPDLHSELNLSSLELGDSALYFCASSANDGGLAEEQFFGPGTRLTVL.

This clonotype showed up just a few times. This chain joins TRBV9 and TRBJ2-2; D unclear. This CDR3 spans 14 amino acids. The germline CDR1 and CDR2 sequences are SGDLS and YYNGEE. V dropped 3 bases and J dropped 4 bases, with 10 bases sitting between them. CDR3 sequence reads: CASSARSITGELFF. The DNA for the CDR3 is TGTGCCAGCAGCGCAAGGTCGATCACCGGGGAGCTGTTTTTT.

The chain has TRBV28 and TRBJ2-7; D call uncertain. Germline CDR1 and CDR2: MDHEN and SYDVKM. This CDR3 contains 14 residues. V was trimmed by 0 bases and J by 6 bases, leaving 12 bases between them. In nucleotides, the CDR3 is TGTGCCAGCAGTTTATGGGGTCGTTCGGGCGAGCAGTACTTC. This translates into CASSLWGRSGEQYF.

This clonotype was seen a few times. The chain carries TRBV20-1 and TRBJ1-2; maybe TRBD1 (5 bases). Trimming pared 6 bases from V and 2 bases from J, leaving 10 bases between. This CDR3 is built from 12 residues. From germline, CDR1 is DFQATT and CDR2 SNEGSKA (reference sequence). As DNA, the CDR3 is TGCAGTGCCAGGGATTTAAACTATGGCTACACCTTC. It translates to CSARDLNYGYTF.

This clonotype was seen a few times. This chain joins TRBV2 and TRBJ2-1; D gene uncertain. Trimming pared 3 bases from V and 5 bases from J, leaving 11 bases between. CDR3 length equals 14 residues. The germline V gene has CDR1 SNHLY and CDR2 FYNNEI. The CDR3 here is CASSDLVTHNEQFF. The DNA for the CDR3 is TGTGCCAGCAGTGATTTGGTAACCCACAATGAGCAGTTCTTC.

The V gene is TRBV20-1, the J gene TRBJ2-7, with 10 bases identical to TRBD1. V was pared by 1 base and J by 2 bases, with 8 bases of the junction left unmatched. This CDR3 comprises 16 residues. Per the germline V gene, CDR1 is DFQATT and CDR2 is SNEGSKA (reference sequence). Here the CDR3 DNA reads TGCAGTGCTAGAGCCCGCAGACAGGGGGCGACCTACGAGCAGTACTTC. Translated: CSARARRQGATYEQYF.